This T cell receptor beta chain was obtained from a study of cytomegalovirus exposure and HLA in healthy donors. Vbeta (60) and Jbeta (13) primers were used in the PCR. Assay: immunoSEQ multiplex PCR; the TCRdb copy retains only in-frame clones and omits some. The table shows under 90,000 clones, with around 80% occurring only once. Details on this clone: The antigen remains unidentified.

Whole-study findings and limits: In vitro data verified a few CMV-associated chains as specific for CMV antigens. TCR beta V segments were, for the most part, productive about 87% or about 30% of the time in an earlier analysis. A later analysis showed HLA-associated TCR beta chains outstripping equally common others in clonal expansion.

Sequencing was carried out using PBMCs. This TCR came from a man aged 35-49 years in good health and CMV-seronegative.

CDR3 coding DNA: TGTGCCAGCAGCGTAGGTCCGTCGAGCTCTGGAAACACCATATATTTT. This sequence encodes CASSVGPSSSGNTIYF. The V call is TRBV9, the J call TRBJ1-3; D is unclear. The CDR3 has 16 residues. Trimming cost V 0 bases and J 0 bases, with 10 bases left between them. Germline V gene data show CDR1 as SGDLS and CDR2 as YYNGEE.